This TCR beta chain was captured by sequencing in a study of control samples from healthy donors and cancer patients. As for this clone: The junction differs from germline at one of its ends, possibly a read error.

Clones were sequenced by immunoSEQ multiplex PCR, and TCRdb holds only the in-frame ones, with some missing. In the table there are about 150,000 clones, approximately 94% of which are singletons. Germline V lookup: CDR1 GTSNPN, CDR2 SVGIG (reference sequence). The CDR3 sequence is 14 residues long. The sample was blood. The gene calls are TRBV30 and TRBJ2-1; D remains ambiguous. The source of this sequence is a man between 18 and 29 years old in good health. The CDR3 is CAERDSTPFNEQFF. CDR3 nucleotides: TGCGCTGAAAGAGACTCAACACCTTTCAATGAGCAGTTCTTC.